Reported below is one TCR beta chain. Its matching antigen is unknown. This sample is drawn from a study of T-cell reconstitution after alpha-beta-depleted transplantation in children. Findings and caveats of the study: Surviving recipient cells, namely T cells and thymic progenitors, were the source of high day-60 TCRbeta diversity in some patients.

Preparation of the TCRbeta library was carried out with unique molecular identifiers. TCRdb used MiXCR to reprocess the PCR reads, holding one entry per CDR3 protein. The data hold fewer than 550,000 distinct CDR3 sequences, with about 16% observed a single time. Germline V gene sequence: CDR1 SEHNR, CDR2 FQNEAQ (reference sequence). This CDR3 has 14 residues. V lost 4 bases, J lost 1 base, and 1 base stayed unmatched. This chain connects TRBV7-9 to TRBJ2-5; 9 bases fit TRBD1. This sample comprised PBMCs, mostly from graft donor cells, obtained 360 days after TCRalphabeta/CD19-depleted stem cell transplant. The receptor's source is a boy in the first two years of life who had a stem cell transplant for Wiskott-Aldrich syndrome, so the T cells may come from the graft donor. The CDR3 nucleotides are TGTGCCAGCAGCTGGGACAGGGCCCAAGAGACCCAGTACTTC. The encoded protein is CASSWDRAQETQYF.